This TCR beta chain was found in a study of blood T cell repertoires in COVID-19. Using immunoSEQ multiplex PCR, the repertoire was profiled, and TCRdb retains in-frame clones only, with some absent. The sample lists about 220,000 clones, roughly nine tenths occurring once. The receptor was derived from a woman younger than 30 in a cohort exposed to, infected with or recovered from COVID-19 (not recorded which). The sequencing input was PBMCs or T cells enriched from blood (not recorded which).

The CDR3 spells CAWGDPGAGGPDTQYF. The CDR3 bases are TGTGCCTGGGGGGACCCGGGAGCGGGGGGCCCAGATACGCAGTATTTT. The gene calls are TRBV30 and TRBJ2-3; 9 bases align to TRBD2. Germline CDR1 GTSNPN, CDR2 SVGIG (reference sequence). The V segment lost 5 bases and the J segment 4 bases; nucleotides outside the gene matches: 13. This CDR3 spans 16 amino acids.